The clone carrying this T cell receptor (beta chain) was seen at least ten times. Its specificity is unknown. The data originate from a study of T cells in Graves' hyperthyroidism and ophthalmopathy. As for the study in general: Pretreatment peripheral blood was obtained at initial diagnosis. Study-wide results and caveats: The authors' 13 V-J model separated ophthalmopathy from stable hyperthyroidism. Peripheral blood also featured most of the thyroid clonotypes expanded above 0.001.

Amplification of TCR beta CDR3 regions was performed using RNA transcripts as template. HTBI primers were used for first-round RT-PCR of the TCR CDR3. Using its own MiXCR run on the multiplex PCR reads, TCRdb lists one record per CDR3 protein. The repertoire holds about 360,000 distinct CDR3 sequences, with around an eighth as singletons. This CDR3 region has 19 residues. Trimming removed 1 base from V and 2 bases from J, with 21 bases in between. Germline V gene data show CDR1 as MNHNS and CDR2 as SASEGT. Cells are PBMCs isolated from 9 to 10 ml of fresh blood. The clonotype was recovered from a man aged 30-40 years with Graves' hyperthyroidism that later progressed to Graves' ophthalmopathy. The V call is TRBV6-1, the J call TRBJ1-5; no definite D call. Sample: blood. DNA of the CDR3: TGTGCCAGCAGTGAAGTTCATGGCAGGAGCAGTTGGGGCAATCAGCCCCAGCATTTT. This encodes CASSEVHGRSSWGNQPQHF.